The clone carrying this T cell receptor beta chain was seen repeatedly, ten times or more. Its specificity is not known. The sample comes from a study of T-cell reconstitution after alpha-beta-depleted transplantation in children. Study results and caveats: About two months after transplant, alpha-beta T cells reportedly came from several hundred expanded graft clones.

Trimming removed 5 bases at V and 0 bases at J, with 11 bases between. The length of the CDR3 is 14 residues. In germline, CDR1 is MNHEY, CDR2 SMNVEV (reference sequence). The TCRbeta library was prepared with unique molecular identifiers. A single record per CDR3 protein comes from TCRdb applying MiXCR to the PCR reads. Here the sample spans 200,000 to 250,000 distinct CDR3 sequences, approximately 11% being singletons. This receptor was obtained from a child younger than two with acute myeloid leukemia, due to receive a stem cell transplant. V gene TRBV27 combines with J gene TRBJ2-7, with a possible D match to TRBD2 (6 bases). The sample consisted of PBMCs, taken before TCRalphabeta/CD19-depleted stem cell transplant. The CDR3 is CASSRDLNSYEQYF. CDR3 DNA: TGTGCCAGCAGTCGGGACTTAAACTCCTACGAGCAGTACTTC.